These 26 T cell receptor beta chains were sequenced from one sample in a study of blood T cell repertoires in COVID-19. Assay used: immunoSEQ multiplex PCR; TCRdb lists only in-frame clones, some missing. This sample has 29,000 or so clones, with around 92% found just once. The source material was peripheral blood. The receptors were gathered from a man aged 50 to 59 with active COVID-19.

This rearrangement joins TRBV24-1 to TRBJ2-3; the D gene is possibly TRBD2 (6 bases). Trimming pared 5 bases from V and 0 bases from J, leaving 11 bases between. The V gene's germline CDR1 is KGHDR and CDR2 SFDVKD. The CDR3 consists of 15 residues. CDR3 DNA: TGTGCCACCAGTGCCAGCGGGTTTAGCACAGATACGCAGTATTTT. It specifies CATSASGFSTDTQYF.

This clone was seen only once. The chain combines TRBV18 with TRBJ2-2, with 10 bases aligning to TRBD1. Looked up from germline, CDR1 is KGHSH and CDR2 is LQKENI. Unmatched junction bases numbered 1, after V lost 3 bases and J lost 3 bases. The CDR3 spans 15 residues. CDR3 sequence (DNA): TGTGCCAGCTCACCGGGGACAGGGGACACCGGGGAGCTGTTTTTT. It codes for CASSPGTGDTGELFF.

The chain combines TRBV27 with TRBJ2-2; D is possibly TRBD1 (6 bases). V dropped 2 bases and J dropped 7 bases, with 14 bases sitting between them. CDR3 length equals 15 residues. CDR1 and CDR2 from the germline V gene are MNHEY and SMNVEV (reference sequence). CDR3 sequence: CASSLRTEGGGELFF. For the CDR3, the DNA is TGTGCCAGCAGTTTACGGACAGAAGGGGGCGGGGAGCTGTTTTTT.

Worth noting for this clone: An end of the junction does not agree with germline; a read error may underlie this. The same CDR3 also results from other DNA sequences found in this sample. The chain joins TRBV5-4 to TRBJ1-1, with D possibly matching TRBD1 (5 bases). The V gene's germline CDR1 is SGHNT and CDR2 YYREEE (reference sequence). The CDR3 extends over 14 amino acids. CDR3 in DNA: TGCGCCAGCAGGGAAGCAGGGAAGAACACTGAAGCTTTCTTT. It translates to CASREAGKNTEAFF.

The chain uses TRBV9 and TRBJ2-5; D remains unclear. With 3 bases removed from V and 1 base from J, the gap between germline ends came to 13 bases. Germline loops: CDR1 SGDLS, CDR2 YYNGEE. The CDR3 sequence is 15 residues long. DNA of the CDR3: TGTGCCAGCAGCGCCTCTCCGACAAGCCAAGAGACCCAGTACTTC. Residues: CASSASPTSQETQYF.

V and J are TRBV21-1 and TRBJ2-1; the table's D call TRBD2 went unverified against the DNA. TRBV21-1 constitutes a pseudogene. The CDR3 contains 17 residues. The DNA for the CDR3 is TGTGCCAGCAGCAAAGTTTTGCGGGTGGGAGGTCGTAATGAGCAGTTCTTC. Encoded protein: CASSKVLRVGGRNEQFF.

This rearrangement joins TRBV28 to TRBJ2-1; TRBD1 is a possible D gene (6 bases). The CDR3 is 15 residues long. The germline V gene has CDR1 MDHEN and CDR2 SYDVKM. V was cut by 6 bases and J by 0 bases, with 12 bases left in between. The CDR3 coding sequence is TGTGCCAGCAGCTTCACAGGGCTCTCCTACAATGAGCAGTTCTTC. It yields the protein CASSFTGLSYNEQFF.

The chain employs TRBV2 and TRBJ2-5; TRBD1 matches at 9 bases. The CDR3 loop spans 15 amino acids. Losses at the gene ends were 7 bases for V and 1 base for J; bases not matched to a gene: 7. CDR1 and CDR2 (germline): SNHLY, FYNNEI. CDR3 sequence: CASTGQGTVQETQYF. In DNA, the CDR3 is TGTGCCAGCACCGGACAGGGGACAGTCCAAGAGACCCAGTACTTC.

The J gene is TRBJ2-1, the V gene TRBV19, with 10 bases fitting TRBD2. Germline CDR1 is LNHDA and CDR2 is SQIVND (reference sequence). The length of the CDR3 is 14 residues. V lost 3 bases to trimming and J lost 10 bases; unmatched junction nucleotides: 6. The CDR3 coding sequence is TGTGCCAGTAGTATGGTGACGGGACTAGCGGAGCAGTTCTTC. This translates into CASSMVTGLAEQFF.

The chain has TRBV27 and TRBJ2-1; TRBD2 aligns across 7 bases. The trim removed 5 bases at V and 8 bases at J, leaving 9 bases unmatched. The CDR3 has 14 residues. The germline V gene encodes CDR1 MNHEY and CDR2 SMNVEV (reference sequence). CDR3: CASSAILASDEQFF. CDR3 DNA: TGTGCCAGCAGTGCCATACTAGCGAGCGATGAGCAGTTCTTC.

The chain carries TRBV7-9 and TRBJ1-2; tentatively, D is TRBD1 (5 bases). The ends were cut back, 5 bases at V and 3 bases at J, with 13 bases in the middle. CDR3 length equals 14 residues. Germline lookup yields CDR1 SEHNR and CDR2 FQNEAQ (reference sequence). The CDR3 nucleotides read TGTGCCAGCAGCCCCTGGACGACAGACTATGGCTACACCTTC. It translates to CASSPWTTDYGYTF.

V is TRBV3-1 (or the pseudogene TRBV3-2) and J is TRBJ1-1, with TRBD1 matching over 7 bases. Germline CDR1 is LGHDT and CDR2 is YNNKEL (reference sequence). Unmatched junction bases numbered 8, after V lost 0 bases and J lost 7 bases. The CDR3 covers 15 residues. Here the CDR3 DNA reads TGTGCCAGCAGCCAAGAGGACAGGCCAGGAGGTGAAGCTTTCTTT. This translates into CASSQEDRPGGEAFF.

The V call is TRBV4-2, the J call TRBJ2-3; D is perhaps TRBD2 (5 bases). CDR3 length: 17 residues. CDR1 is LGHNA and CDR2 is YNFKEQ in the germline V gene. The V gene lost 1 base and the J gene lost 3 bases, with 17 bases spanning the gap. The CDR3, as DNA: TGTGCCAGCAGCCAAGGAGAGGGCCCCACGGGGACAGATACGCAGTATTTT. Its translation is CASSQGEGPTGTDTQYF.

The genes are TRBV6-5 and TRBJ2-7; D is unclear. The CDR3 has 14 amino acids. Germline-derived CDR1 and CDR2 are MNHEY and SVGAGI. Trimming removed 5 bases at V and 2 bases at J, with 13 bases between. CDR3 DNA: TGTGCCAGCAGTAACGAGGTGGATACCTACGAGCAGTACTTC. Translating gives CASSNEVDTYEQYF.

This clone has just one count. V is TRBV28 and J is TRBJ2-1; 10 nucleotides line up with TRBD2. Germline lookup yields CDR1 MDHEN and CDR2 SYDVKM. Trimming removed 7 bases from V and 7 bases from J; junction bases left unmatched: 10. CDR3 length: 15 amino acids. The CDR3 DNA sequence: TGTGCCAGCACCCGACTAGCGGGTGGGGTGAATGAGCAGTTCTTC. This encodes CASTRLAGGVNEQFF.

The chain combines TRBV3-1 (or the pseudogene TRBV3-2) with TRBJ1-1, with a possible D match to TRBD1 (5 bases). Germline values: CDR1 LGHDT, CDR2 YNNKEL (reference sequence). Deletions cut 1 base from V and 2 bases from J, with 14 bases between. The CDR3 totals 16 residues. CDR3 in amino acids: CASSQGGEGINTEAFF. CDR3 DNA: TGTGCCAGCAGCCAAGGGGGGGAGGGGATCAACACTGAAGCTTTCTTT.

V is TRBV5-6 and J is TRBJ2-1, with D tentatively TRBD1 (6 bases). The V end lost 4 bases, the J end lost 9 bases, and 14 bases lay between the germline ends. Germline V gene data show CDR1 as SGHDT and CDR2 as YYEEEE. The CDR3 is made up of 13 amino acids. CDR3 residues: CASSLQGLGEQFF. CDR3 nucleotide sequence: TGTGCCAGCAGCCTACAGGGCCTAGGTGAGCAGTTCTTC.

The chain is built from TRBV13 and TRBJ2-3; D gene ambiguous. Trimming cost V 0 bases and J 2 bases, with 9 bases left between them. From germline, CDR1 is PRHDT and CDR2 FYEKMQ (reference sequence). This CDR3 has 15 amino acids. The DNA for the CDR3 is TGTGCCAGCAGCTTAGGCACTACTACCACAGATACGCAGTATTTT. This gives the protein CASSLGTTTTDTQYF. The whole variable domain, filled in from reference TRBV13 and TRBJ2-3, reads AAGVIQSPRHLIKEKRETATLKCYPIPRHDTVYWYQQGPGQDPQFLISFYEKMQSDKGSIPDRFSAQQFSDYHSELNMSSLELGDSALYFCASSLGTTTTDTQYFGPGTRLTVL.

V gene TRBV19 combines with J gene TRBJ2-1; weak D call: TRBD1 (5 bases). Between the trimmed V and J ends, which lost 3 bases and 6 bases, there was a span of 18 bases. CDR1 is LNHDA, CDR2 SQIVND, per germline (reference sequence). This CDR3 spans 16 amino acids. The CDR3, as DNA: TGTGCCAGTAGTATCGATGTTCAGCGAAGGGGCAATGAGCAGTTCTTC. Translating it yields CASSIDVQRRGNEQFF.

The V and J genes are TRBV6-1 and TRBJ2-7; D is ambiguous. Trimming stripped 2 bases from V and 0 bases from J, with 11 bases between. The CDR3 extends over 15 amino acids. Germline CDR1 is MNHNS and CDR2 is SASEGT. The CDR3 reads CASSEIPGSSYEQYF. The CDR3, as DNA: TGTGCCAGCAGTGAAATCCCGGGTAGCTCCTACGAGCAGTACTTC.

The J gene is TRBJ2-3, the V gene TRBV29-1, with a weak D call TRBD2 (6 bases). CDR3 size: 13 residues. The germline gives CDR1 SQVTM, CDR2 ANQGSEA. V shed 4 bases and J shed 2 bases, with 10 bases lying between them. CDR3 in DNA: TGCAGCGTTGGCGGGGTCCTCACAGATACGCAGTATTTT. Its translation: CSVGGVLTDTQYF.

The J gene is TRBJ1-2, the V gene TRBV9; 7 nucleotides line up with TRBD1. CDR1 and CDR2 from the germline V gene are SGDLS and YYNGEE. The trim removed 5 bases at V and 0 bases at J, leaving 1 base unmatched. This CDR3 spans 13 amino acids. This CDR3 reads CASSQGANYGYTF. CDR3 nucleotides: TGTGCCAGCAGTCAGGGGGCTAACTATGGCTACACCTTC.

Turning to this clone: Compared with germline, one end of the junction differs, possibly owing to a read error. The chain combines TRBV7-7 with TRBJ2-2; 9 bases map to TRBD1. This CDR3 is built from 15 residues. Germline V gene lookup returns CDR1 SSHAT and CDR2 FNYEAQ (reference sequence). CDR3 nucleotide sequence: TGTGCTAGCAGCCCGGGACAGGGAAGGATCGGGGAGCTGTTTTTT. Translation: CASSPGQGRIGELFF.

The CDR3 bases are TGTGCCAGCAGCCAGATACTCCGCGGCACTGAAGCTTTCTTT. It encodes CASSQILRGTEAFF. V gene TRBV3-1 (or the pseudogene TRBV3-2) combines with J gene TRBJ1-1; D gene uncertain. This CDR3 region has 14 residues. Trimming cost V 3 bases and J 4 bases, with 12 bases left between them. Germline V gene lookup returns CDR1 LGHDT and CDR2 YNNKEL (reference sequence).

The V gene is TRBV30, the J gene TRBJ2-5; 8 bases are shared with TRBD2. Germline V gene sequence: CDR1 GTSNPN, CDR2 SVGIG (reference sequence). With 3 bases clipped from V and 2 bases from J, the junction kept 8 bases outside the gene matches. This CDR3 region has 15 residues. CDR3 sequence (DNA): TGTGCCTGGAGCTTGACTAGCGTTCCGCAAGAGACCCAGTACTTC. Translation: CAWSLTSVPQETQYF.

This clone came up once. The chain employs TRBV10-2 and TRBJ1-2; 12 bases are shared with TRBD1. Germline trimming cut 8 bases from V and 5 bases from J; bases unmatched to any gene: 15. Germline V gene data show CDR1 as WSHSY and CDR2 as SAAADI. The CDR3 loop spans 17 amino acids. The CDR3 nucleotides read TGCGCCAGCCTTGGACCGGGACAGGGGGCCGAAAAATATGGCTACACCTTC. Protein sequence: CASLGPGQGAEKYGYTF.